Listed here is a single T cell receptor (beta chain). This sample stems from a study of blood T cell repertoires in COVID-19. The CDR3 spans 15 residues. The V gene's germline CDR1 is MNHEY and CDR2 SMNVEV (reference sequence). The trim removed 5 bases at V and 1 base at J, leaving 6 bases unmatched. Individuals drawn from about two dozen US areas were about 18 to 100 years old. Cohort placement rested on clinical history that participants reported themselves. The study counted Cohort 3 donors as recovered given two negative PCRs, clearance, or symptom resolution. Sequenced by immunoSEQ multiplex PCR; TCRdb stores in-frame clones only, minus some. The sample carries approximately 210,000 clones, around four fifths recorded once.

This sequence joins TRBV27 and TRBJ1-1, with 8 nucleotides matching TRBD1. The clonotype comes from a man aged 40-55 years who had recovered from COVID-19. Source material: PBMCs or T cells enriched from blood (not recorded which). The CDR3: CASSITGQANTEAFF. The CDR3 DNA sequence: TGTGCCAGCAGTATTACGGGACAGGCGAACACTGAAGCTTTCTTT.